This T cell receptor beta chain was retrieved from a study of T-cell memory formation after mild COVID-19. This clonotype was found many times. V was pared by 4 bases and J by 3 bases, with 17 bases between. Germline CDR1 SGHNT, CDR2 YYREEE (reference sequence). The CDR3 extends over 16 amino acids. Each CDR3 protein gets one entry after TCRdb re-called the 5' RACE reads with MiXCR. The sample includes approximately 240,000 distinct CDR3 sequences, roughly 15% of them seen just once. The sample taken for sequencing was PBMCs or a T cell subset sorted from them (not recorded which). The genes are TRBV5-4 and TRBJ1-5, with D perhaps TRBD1 (6 bases). The clonotype comes from a man between 18 and 29 years old who had mild COVID-19 (a few samples of this study predate the infection). Cell type and time point are not known. The CDR3 DNA reads TGTGCCAGCAGCCAAGGCGGACAGCCCCCCAATCAGCCCCAGCATTTT. Amino acids: CASSQGGQPPNQPQHF.